This TCR beta chain is drawn from a study of T cell responses to AZD1222 COVID-19 vaccine. With regard to this clone: Its antigen is undetermined.

The V gene's germline CDR1 is MNHNS and CDR2 SASEGT. This CDR3 is built from 15 residues. The V end lost 1 base, the J end lost 4 bases, and 11 bases lay between the germline ends. Assay used: immunoSEQ multiplex PCR; TCRdb lists only in-frame clones, some missing. The sample has 150,000 to 200,000 clones, approximately 94% seen once; the top ten hold 7.5% to 9.5%. Overall study results and limits: The repertoires were collected only after the peak T cell response. Only 5 to 7 individuals given AZD1222 were seropositive at baseline. Possibly, clonal diversity was underestimated; donors were largely white British and included more females.

The clonotype comes from an adult in good health. V and J are TRBV6-1 and TRBJ2-1; either TRBD1 or TRBD2 may fit D (6 bases each). Sequencing was performed on peripheral blood, taken on day 0 of AZD1222 vaccination. The CDR3 bases are TGTGCCAGCAGTGAAGGTAGGGGGGTATACAATGAGCAGTTCTTC. This codes for CASSEGRGVYNEQFF.